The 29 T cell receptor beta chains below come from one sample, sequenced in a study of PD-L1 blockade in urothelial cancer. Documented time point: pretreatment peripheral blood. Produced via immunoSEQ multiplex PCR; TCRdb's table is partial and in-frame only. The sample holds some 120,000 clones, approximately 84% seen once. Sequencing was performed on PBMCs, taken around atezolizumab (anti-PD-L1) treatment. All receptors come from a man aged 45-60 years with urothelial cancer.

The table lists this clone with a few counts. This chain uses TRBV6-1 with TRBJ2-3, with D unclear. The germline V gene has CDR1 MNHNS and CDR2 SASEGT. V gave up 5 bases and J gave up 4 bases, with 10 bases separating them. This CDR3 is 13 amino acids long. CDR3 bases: TGTGCCAGCAGTCAAAGCTTGTCAGATACGCAGTATTTT. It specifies CASSQSLSDTQYF.

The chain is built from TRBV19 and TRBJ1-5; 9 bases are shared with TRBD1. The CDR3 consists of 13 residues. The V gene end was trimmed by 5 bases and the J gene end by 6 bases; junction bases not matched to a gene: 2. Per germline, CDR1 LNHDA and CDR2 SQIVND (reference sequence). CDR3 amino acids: CASSPDRGQPQHF. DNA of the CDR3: TGTGCCAGTAGTCCGGACAGGGGTCAGCCCCAGCATTTT.

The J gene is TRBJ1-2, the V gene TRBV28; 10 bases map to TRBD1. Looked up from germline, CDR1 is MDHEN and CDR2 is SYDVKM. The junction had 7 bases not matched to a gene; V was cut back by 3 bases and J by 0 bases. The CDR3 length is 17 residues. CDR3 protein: CASSLRQGADSNYGYTF. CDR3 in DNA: TGTGCCAGCAGTTTGCGACAGGGGGCAGATTCTAACTATGGCTACACCTTC.

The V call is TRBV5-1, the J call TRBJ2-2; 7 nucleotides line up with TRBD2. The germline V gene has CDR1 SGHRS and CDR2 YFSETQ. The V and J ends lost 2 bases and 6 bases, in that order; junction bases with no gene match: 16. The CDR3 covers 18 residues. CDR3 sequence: CASSFYQVTSRRAGELFF. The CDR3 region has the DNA TGCGCCAGCAGCTTCTATCAAGTGACTAGCCGAAGGGCCGGGGAGCTGTTTTTT.

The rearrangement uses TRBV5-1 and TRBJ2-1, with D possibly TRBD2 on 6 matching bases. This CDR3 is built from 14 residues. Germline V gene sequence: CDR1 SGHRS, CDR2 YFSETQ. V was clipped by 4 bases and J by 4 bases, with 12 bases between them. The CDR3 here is CASSLPSAYNEQFF. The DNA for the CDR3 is TGCGCCAGCAGCCTTCCTAGCGCTTACAATGAGCAGTTCTTC. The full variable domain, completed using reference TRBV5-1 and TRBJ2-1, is KAGVTQTPRYLIKTRGQQVTLSCSPISGHRSVSWYQQTPGQGLQFLFEYFSETQRNKGNFPGRFSGRQFSNSRSEMNVSTLELGDSALYLCASSLPSAYNEQFFGPGTRLTVL.

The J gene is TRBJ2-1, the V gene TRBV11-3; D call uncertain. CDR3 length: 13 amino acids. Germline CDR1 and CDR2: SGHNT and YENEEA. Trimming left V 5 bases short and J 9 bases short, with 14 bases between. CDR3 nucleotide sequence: TGTGCCAGCAGCGAAGCCACAGTCAGTGAGCAGTTCTTC. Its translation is CASSEATVSEQFF.

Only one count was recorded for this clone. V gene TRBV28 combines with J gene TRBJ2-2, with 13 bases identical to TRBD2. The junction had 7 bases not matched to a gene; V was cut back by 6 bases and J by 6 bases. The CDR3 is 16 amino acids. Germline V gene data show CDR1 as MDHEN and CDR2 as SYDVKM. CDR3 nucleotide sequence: TGTGCCAGCAGACCGGGACTAGCGGGATTTGCCGGGGAGCTGTTTTTT. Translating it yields CASRPGLAGFAGELFF. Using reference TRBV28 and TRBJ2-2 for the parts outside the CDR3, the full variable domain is DVKVTQSSRYLVKRTGEKVFLECVQDMDHENMFWYRQDPGLGLRLIYFSYDVKMKEKGDIPEGYSVSREKKERFSLILESASTNQTSMYLCASRPGLAGFAGELFFGEGSRLTVL.

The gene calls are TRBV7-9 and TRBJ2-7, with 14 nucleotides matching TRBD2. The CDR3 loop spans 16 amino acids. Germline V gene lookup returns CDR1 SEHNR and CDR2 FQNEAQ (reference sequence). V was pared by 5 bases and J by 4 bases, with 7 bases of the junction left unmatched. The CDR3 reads CASSKGTSGRGYEQYF. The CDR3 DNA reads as TGTGCCAGCAGCAAGGGGACTAGCGGGAGAGGGTACGAGCAGTACTTC. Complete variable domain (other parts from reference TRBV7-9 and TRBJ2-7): DTGVSQNPRHKITKRGQNVTFRCDPISEHNRLYWYRQTLGQGPEFLTYFQNEAQLEKSRLLSDRFSAERPKGSFSTLEIQRTEQGDSAMYLCASSKGTSGRGYEQYFGPGTRLTVT.

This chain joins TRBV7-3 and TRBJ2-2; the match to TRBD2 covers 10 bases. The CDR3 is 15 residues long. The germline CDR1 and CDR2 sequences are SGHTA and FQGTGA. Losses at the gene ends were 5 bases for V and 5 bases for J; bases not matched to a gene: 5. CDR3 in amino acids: CASSPSGRATGELFF. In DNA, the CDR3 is TGTGCCAGCAGCCCTAGCGGGAGAGCTACCGGGGAGCTGTTTTTT.

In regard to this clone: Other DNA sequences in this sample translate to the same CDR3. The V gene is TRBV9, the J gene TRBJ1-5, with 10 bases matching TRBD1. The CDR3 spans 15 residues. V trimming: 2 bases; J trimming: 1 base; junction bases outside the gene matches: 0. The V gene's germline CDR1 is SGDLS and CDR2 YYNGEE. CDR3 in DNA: TGTGCCAGCAGCGTGGGACAGGGGAGCAATCAGCCCCAGCATTTT. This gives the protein CASSVGQGSNQPQHF.

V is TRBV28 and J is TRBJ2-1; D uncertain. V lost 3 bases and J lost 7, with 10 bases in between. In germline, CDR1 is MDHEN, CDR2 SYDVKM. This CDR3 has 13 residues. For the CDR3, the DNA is TGTGCCAGCAGTTTGAAACCTAGGAATGAGCAGTTCTTC. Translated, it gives CASSLKPRNEQFF.

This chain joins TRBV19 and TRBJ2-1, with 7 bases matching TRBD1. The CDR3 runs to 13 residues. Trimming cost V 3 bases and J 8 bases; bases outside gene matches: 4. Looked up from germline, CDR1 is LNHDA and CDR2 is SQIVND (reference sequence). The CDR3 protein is CASSISGGYEQFF. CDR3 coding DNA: TGTGCCAGTAGTATTTCAGGGGGTTATGAGCAGTTCTTC.

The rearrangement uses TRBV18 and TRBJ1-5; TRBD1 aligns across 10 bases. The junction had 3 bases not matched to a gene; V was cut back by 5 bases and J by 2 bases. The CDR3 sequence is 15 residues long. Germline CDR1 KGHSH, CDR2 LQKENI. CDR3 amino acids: CASSSGTGGNQPQHF. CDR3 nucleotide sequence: TGTGCCAGCTCATCCGGGACAGGGGGCAATCAGCCCCAGCATTTT. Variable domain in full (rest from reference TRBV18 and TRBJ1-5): NAGVMQNPRHLVRRRGQEARLRCSPMKGHSHVYWYRQLPEEGLKFMVYLQKENIIDESGMPKERFSAEFPKEGPSILRIQQVVRGDSAAYFCASSSGTGGNQPQHFGDGTRLSIL.

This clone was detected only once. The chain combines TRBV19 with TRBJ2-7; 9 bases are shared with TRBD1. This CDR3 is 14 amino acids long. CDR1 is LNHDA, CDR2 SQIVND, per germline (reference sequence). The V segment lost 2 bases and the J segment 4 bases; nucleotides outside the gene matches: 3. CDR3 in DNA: TGTGCCAGTAGTATAAGGACAGGGGAGTACGAGCAGTACTTC. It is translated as CASSIRTGEYEQYF.

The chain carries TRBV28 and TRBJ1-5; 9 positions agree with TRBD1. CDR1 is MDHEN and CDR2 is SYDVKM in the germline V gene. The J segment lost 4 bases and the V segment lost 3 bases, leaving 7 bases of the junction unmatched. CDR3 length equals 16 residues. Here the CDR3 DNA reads TGTGCCAGCAGTTTCCCACAGGGGGCGGATAATCAGCCCCAGCATTTT. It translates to CASSFPQGADNQPQHF.

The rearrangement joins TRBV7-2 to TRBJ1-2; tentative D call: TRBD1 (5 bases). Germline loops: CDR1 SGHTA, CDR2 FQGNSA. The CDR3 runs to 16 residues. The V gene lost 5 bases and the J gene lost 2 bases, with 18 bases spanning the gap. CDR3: CASSQTPRGYNYGYTF. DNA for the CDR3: TGTGCCAGCAGCCAGACTCCGCGGGGCTACAACTATGGCTACACCTTC. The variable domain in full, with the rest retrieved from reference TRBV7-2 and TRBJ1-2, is GAGVSQSPSNKVTEKGKDVELRCDPISGHTALYWYRQSLGQGLEFLIYFQGNSAPDKSGLPSDRFSAERTGGSVSTLTIQRTQQEDSAVYLCASSQTPRGYNYGYTFGSGTRLTVV.

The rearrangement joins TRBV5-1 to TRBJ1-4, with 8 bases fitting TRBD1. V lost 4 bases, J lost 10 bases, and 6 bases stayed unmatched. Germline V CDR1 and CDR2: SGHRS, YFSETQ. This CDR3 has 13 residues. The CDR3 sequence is CASSDRGSGKLFF. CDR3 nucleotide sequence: TGCGCCAGCAGCGACAGGGGAAGCGGAAAACTGTTTTTT.

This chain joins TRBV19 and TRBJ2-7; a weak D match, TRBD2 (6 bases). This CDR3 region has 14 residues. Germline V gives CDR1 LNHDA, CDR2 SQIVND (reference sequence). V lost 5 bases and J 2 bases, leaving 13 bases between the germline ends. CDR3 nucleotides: TGTGCCAGTAGTGAGGGAAGGAGGGCCTACGAGCAGTACTTC. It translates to CASSEGRRAYEQYF.

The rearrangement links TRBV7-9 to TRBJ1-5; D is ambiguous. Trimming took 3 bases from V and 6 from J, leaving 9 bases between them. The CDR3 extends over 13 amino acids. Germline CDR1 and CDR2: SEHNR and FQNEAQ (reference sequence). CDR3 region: CASSFSRGQPQHF. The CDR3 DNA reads TGTGCCAGCAGCTTCTCCCGGGGTCAGCCCCAGCATTTT. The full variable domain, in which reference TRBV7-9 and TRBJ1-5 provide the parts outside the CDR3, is DTGVSQNPRHKITKRGQNVTFRCDPISEHNRLYWYRQTLGQGPEFLTYFQNEAQLEKSRLLSDRFSAERPKGSFSTLEIQRTEQGDSAMYLCASSFSRGQPQHFGDGTRLSIL.

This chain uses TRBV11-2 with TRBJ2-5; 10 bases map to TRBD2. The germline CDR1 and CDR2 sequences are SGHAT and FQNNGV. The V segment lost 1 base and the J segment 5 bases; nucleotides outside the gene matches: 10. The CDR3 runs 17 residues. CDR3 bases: TGTGCCAGCAGCTTAGGAGCGGGAGGGCCTCTGCGGGAGACCCAGTACTTC. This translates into CASSLGAGGPLRETQYF.

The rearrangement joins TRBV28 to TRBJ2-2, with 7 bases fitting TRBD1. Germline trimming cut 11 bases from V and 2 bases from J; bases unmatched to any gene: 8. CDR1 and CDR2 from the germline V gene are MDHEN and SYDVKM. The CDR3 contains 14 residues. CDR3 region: CAARTGVNTGELFF. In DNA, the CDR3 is TGTGCCGCACGAACAGGGGTCAACACCGGGGAGCTGTTTTTT. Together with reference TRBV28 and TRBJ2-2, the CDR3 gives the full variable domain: DVKVTQSSRYLVKRTGEKVFLECVQDMDHENMFWYRQDPGLGLRLIYFSYDVKMKEKGDIPEGYSVSREKKERFSLILESASTNQTSMYLCAARTGVNTGELFFGEGSRLTVL.

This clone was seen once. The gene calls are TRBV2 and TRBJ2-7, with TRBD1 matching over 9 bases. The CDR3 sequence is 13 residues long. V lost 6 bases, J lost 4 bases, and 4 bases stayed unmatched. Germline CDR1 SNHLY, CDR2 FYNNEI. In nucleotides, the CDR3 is TGTGCCAGCAGCCGGGACAGGGAATACGAGCAGTACTTC. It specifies CASSRDREYEQYF.

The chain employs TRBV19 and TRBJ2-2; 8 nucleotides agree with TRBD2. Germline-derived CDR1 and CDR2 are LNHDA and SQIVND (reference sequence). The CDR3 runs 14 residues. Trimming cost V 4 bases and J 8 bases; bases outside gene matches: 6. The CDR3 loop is CASSSSGRIGELFF. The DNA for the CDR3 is TGTGCCAGTAGTAGCAGCGGGAGAATAGGGGAGCTGTTTTTT.

CDR3 coding DNA: TGTGCCAGCAGCTACGACACGTCCAATCAGCCCCAGCATTTT. Amino acids: CASSYDTSNQPQHF. This chain uses TRBV7-2 with TRBJ1-5; D uncertain. V was pared by 4 bases and J by 3 bases, with 10 bases between. The CDR3 spans 14 residues. From germline, CDR1 is SGHTA and CDR2 FQGNSA.

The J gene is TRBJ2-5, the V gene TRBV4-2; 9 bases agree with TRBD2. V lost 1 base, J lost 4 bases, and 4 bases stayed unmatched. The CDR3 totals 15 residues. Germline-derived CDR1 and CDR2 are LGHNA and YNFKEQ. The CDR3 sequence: CASSQGDSGGETQYF. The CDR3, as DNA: TGTGCCAGCAGCCAAGGGGATAGCGGGGGAGAGACCCAGTACTTC.

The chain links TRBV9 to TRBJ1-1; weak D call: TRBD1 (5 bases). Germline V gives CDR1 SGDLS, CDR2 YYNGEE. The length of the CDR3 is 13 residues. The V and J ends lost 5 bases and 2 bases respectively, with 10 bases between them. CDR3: CASSQGPNTEAFF. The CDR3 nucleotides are TGTGCCAGCAGTCAGGGCCCAAACACTGAAGCTTTCTTT.

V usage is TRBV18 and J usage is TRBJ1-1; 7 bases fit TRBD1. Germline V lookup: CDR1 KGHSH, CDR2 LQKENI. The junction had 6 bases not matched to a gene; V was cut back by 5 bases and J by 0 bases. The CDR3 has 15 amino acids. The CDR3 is CASSSPGQMNTEAFF. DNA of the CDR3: TGTGCCAGCTCATCGCCGGGACAGATGAACACTGAAGCTTTCTTT. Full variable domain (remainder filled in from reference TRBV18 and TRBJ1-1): NAGVMQNPRHLVRRRGQEARLRCSPMKGHSHVYWYRQLPEEGLKFMVYLQKENIIDESGMPKERFSAEFPKEGPSILRIQQVVRGDSAAYFCASSSPGQMNTEAFFGQGTRLTVV.

Here the CDR3 reads CASSRLAGTSDAGRETQYF. As DNA, the CDR3 is TGTGCCAGCAGCCGCCTCGCGGGGACTAGCGACGCAGGTCGGGAGACCCAGTACTTC. This sequence joins TRBV5-6 and TRBJ2-5; 10 positions agree with TRBD2. The junction had 20 bases not matched to a gene; V was cut back by 4 bases and J by 5 bases. The CDR3 consists of 19 residues. Germline V gives CDR1 SGHDT, CDR2 YYEEEE.

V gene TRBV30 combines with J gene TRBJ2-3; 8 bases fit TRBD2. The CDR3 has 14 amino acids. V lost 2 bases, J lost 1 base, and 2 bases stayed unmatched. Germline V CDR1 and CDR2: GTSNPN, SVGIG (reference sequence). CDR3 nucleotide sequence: TGTGCCTGGAGTACAGCGGGAGGCACAGATACGCAGTATTTT. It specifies CAWSTAGGTDTQYF. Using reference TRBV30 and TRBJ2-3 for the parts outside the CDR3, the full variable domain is SQTIHQWPATLVQPVGSPLSLECTVEGTSNPNLYWYRQAAGRGLQLLFYSVGIGQISSEVPQNLSASRPQDRQFILSSKKLLLSDSGFYLCAWSTAGGTDTQYFGPGTRLTVL.